The 18 T cell receptor beta chains given below trace back to one sample, sequenced in a study of T cells in Graves' hyperthyroidism and ophthalmopathy. TCR beta CDR3 sequences were amplified from RNA transcripts. The study used the HTBI primer set for a first-round RT-PCR of the TCR CDR3. TCRdb re-analysed the multiplex PCR reads in MiXCR, keeping a single row per CDR3 protein. The table has about half a million distinct CDR3 sequences, roughly 15% seen once; the top ten hold around 32%. The sample consisted of blood. All receptors derive from a woman aged 30 to 39 with Graves' ophthalmopathy.

V is TRBV5-1 and J is TRBJ1-2; D unclear. The V end was cut by 2 bases, the J end by 4 bases, with 12 bases between. This CDR3 is 14 amino acids long. CDR1 is SGHRS, CDR2 YFSETQ, per germline. CDR3 sequence: CASSFDPGSYGYTF. DNA for the CDR3: TGCGCCAGCAGCTTCGATCCGGGTTCCTATGGCTACACCTTC.

The chain joins TRBV12-3 or TRBV12-4 to TRBJ2-3; D not certain. The CDR3 is 15 amino acids. With 8 bases removed from V and 0 bases from J, the gap between germline ends came to 15 bases. The CDR3 sequence: CASCRRNRSTDTQYF. As DNA, the CDR3 is TGTGCCAGCTGTCGACGGAACCGTAGCACAGATACGCAGTATTTT.

V is TRBV20-1 and J is TRBJ1-4, with D perhaps TRBD1 (5 bases). V was cut by 5 bases and J by 0 bases, with 10 bases left in between. CDR1 and CDR2 (germline): DFQATT, SNEGSKA (reference sequence). The CDR3 contains 14 residues. The CDR3: CSAVLGPTNEKLFF. In nucleotides, the CDR3 is TGCAGTGCTGTCCTGGGACCAACTAATGAAAAACTGTTTTTT.

The J gene is TRBJ2-5, the V gene TRBV7-9; 7 bases fit TRBD1. Germline lookup yields CDR1 SEHNR and CDR2 FQNEAQ (reference sequence). This CDR3 is 14 amino acids long. V shed 5 bases and J 5 bases; nucleotides not matched to a gene: 8. CDR3 protein: CASSKTGRGETQYF. The CDR3 DNA reads TGTGCCAGCAGCAAGACAGGGCGCGGGGAGACCCAGTACTTC.

This clonotype was seen a few times. This chain connects TRBV6-1 to TRBJ2-1, with TRBD2 matching over 10 bases. The CDR3 runs to 15 residues. The V and J ends lost 8 bases and 8 bases, in that order; junction bases with no gene match: 12. In germline, CDR1 is MNHNS, CDR2 SASEGT. The CDR3 DNA follows: TGTGCCAGCTGGGCTAGCGGGAGAGGAGGCGATGAGCAGTTCTTC. As protein: CASWASGRGGDEQFF.

This clonotype was seen many times. V usage is TRBV5-8 and J usage is TRBJ2-3; D is uncertain. Germline V gives CDR1 SGHTS, CDR2 YDEGEE. The CDR3 is 14 amino acids. The V gene lost 4 bases and the J gene lost 0 bases, with 9 bases spanning the gap. The CDR3 DNA is TGTGCCAGCAGCGTGGACGGAAGCACAGATACGCAGTATTTT. Translation: CASSVDGSTDTQYF.

V and J are TRBV5-1 and TRBJ2-1, with 7 nucleotides matching TRBD2. The CDR3 length is 15 residues. CDR1 and CDR2 from the germline V gene are SGHRS and YFSETQ. Trimming removed 4 bases from V and 1 base from J; junction bases left unmatched: 5. The DNA for the CDR3 is TGCGCCAGCAGCGCTAGCGGATTATCCTACAATGAGCAGTTCTTC. It specifies CASSASGLSYNEQFF.

V and J are TRBV10-3 and TRBJ1-6; 7 nucleotides match TRBD1. The CDR3 totals 13 residues. The J segment lost 4 bases and the V segment lost 7 bases, leaving 1 base of the junction unmatched. Per the germline V gene, CDR1 is ENHRY and CDR2 is SYGVKD. The CDR3 DNA sequence: TGTGCCATCAAACAGGGGTATAATTCACCCCTCCACTTT. This codes for CAIKQGYNSPLHF.

This clonotype was seen at least ten times. The chain couples TRBV3-1 to TRBJ1-2; D call uncertain. Germline loops: CDR1 LGHDT, CDR2 YNNKEL (reference sequence). V lost 5 bases, J lost 3 bases, and 13 bases lay in between. CDR3 length equals 14 residues. CDR3 sequence reads: CASSSTRRHYGYTF. The CDR3 coding sequence is TGTGCCAGCAGCTCCACCCGACGGCACTATGGCTACACCTTC.

The table lists this clonotype with many counts. The rearrangement joins TRBV28 to TRBJ2-4; D is unclear. The CDR3 runs to 14 residues. The V gene's germline CDR1 is MDHEN and CDR2 SYDVKM. The V gene lost 2 bases and the J gene lost 0 bases, with 5 bases spanning the gap. The CDR3 bases are TGTGCCAGCAGTTTAAGTATAGCCAAAAACATTCAGTACTTC. Translation gives CASSLSIAKNIQYF.

The sample holds many counts of this clonotype. V and J are TRBV7-8 and TRBJ2-7, with D maybe TRBD2 (6 bases). The CDR3 covers 15 residues. Trimming cost V 6 bases and J 2 bases, with 17 bases left between them. The germline CDR1 and CDR2 sequences are SGHVS and FQNEAQ. The CDR3 nucleotides read TGTGCCAGCAGAAAAGAGGTTAGCGGACCCTACGAGCAGTACTTC. It is translated as CASRKEVSGPYEQYF.

The chain joins TRBV20-1 to TRBJ2-5; 9 nucleotides line up with TRBD2. The trim removed 3 bases at V and 3 bases at J, leaving 5 bases unmatched. The CDR3 totals 14 residues. Germline V gene data show CDR1 as DFQATT and CDR2 as SNEGSKA (reference sequence). The DNA of the CDR3 is TGCAGTGCTAGCCCCCTAGCGGGAAAAGAGACCCAGTACTTC. It yields the protein CSASPLAGKETQYF.

This clonotype was seen at least ten times. The chain employs TRBV28 and TRBJ2-1; 9 nucleotides agree with TRBD1. The CDR3 covers 16 residues. Per the germline V gene, CDR1 is MDHEN and CDR2 is SYDVKM. The V and J ends lost 6 bases and 1 base, in that order; junction bases with no gene match: 7. The CDR3 DNA sequence: TGTGCCAGCAGCCAAACGACAGGGGGTTCCTACAATGAGCAGTTCTTC. Translation gives CASSQTTGGSYNEQFF.

This clonotype was recorded at least ten times. The gene calls are TRBV10-3 and TRBJ2-2, with TRBD2 identical over 13 bases. V dropped 6 bases and J dropped 7; count of bases not matched to a gene: 8. Germline-derived CDR1 and CDR2 are ENHRY and SYGVKD. The CDR3 extends over 16 amino acids. The CDR3 protein is CAISPTSGRSYGELFF. In nucleotides, the CDR3 is TGTGCCATCAGCCCGACTAGCGGGAGGTCCTACGGGGAGCTGTTTTTT.

Comment on this clonotype: One end of the junction varies from germline; a read error may be responsible. The rearrangement links TRBV29-1 to TRBJ1-4; 8 nucleotides line up with TRBD1. From germline, CDR1 is SQVTM and CDR2 ANQGSEA. The CDR3 totals 15 residues. This CDR3 reads CSVEGVQGADEKLFF. The CDR3 coding sequence is TGCAGCGTCGAAGGGGTCCAGGGGGCGGATGAAAAACTGTTTTTT.

The gene calls are TRBV30 and TRBJ1-1; D ambiguous. V gave up 2 bases and J gave up 5 bases, with 18 bases separating them. Per germline, CDR1 GTSNPN and CDR2 SVGIG (reference sequence). The CDR3 consists of 15 residues. For the CDR3, the DNA is TGTGCCTGGAGTCGACGCTCATCAGAGGGAACTGAAGCTTTCTTT. Encoded protein: CAWSRRSSEGTEAFF.

This clonotype was recorded many times. This chain uses TRBV7-2 with TRBJ1-2; possibly TRBD1 for D (5 bases). The CDR3 runs 15 residues. CDR1 is SGHTA, CDR2 FQGNSA, per germline. The V gene lost 2 bases and the J gene lost 2 bases, with 12 bases spanning the gap. Here the CDR3 reads CASSLNRGDNYGYTF. The CDR3 DNA reads as TGTGCCAGCAGCTTAAACCGAGGGGACAACTATGGCTACACCTTC.

Turning to this clonotype: This sequence may be a read error, since a much larger clone differs from it by one base. This rearrangement joins TRBV15 to TRBJ1-1, with D perhaps TRBD1 (5 bases). The V end lost 2 bases, the J end lost 6 bases, and 13 bases lay between the germline ends. The CDR3 is 14 residues long. CDR1 and CDR2 (germline): LNHNV, YYDKDF (reference sequence). The CDR3, as DNA: TGTGCCACCAGCAGATGCAGGGAATCGGCTGAAGCTTTCTTT. Translation: CATSRCRESAEAFF.